The TCR beta chain under discussion was sequenced for a study of cytomegalovirus exposure and HLA in healthy donors. Germline-derived CDR1 and CDR2 are SEHNR and FQNEAQ (reference sequence). This CDR3 comprises 19 residues. Primers for the PCR totalled 60 Vbeta and 13 Jbeta. Produced via immunoSEQ multiplex PCR; TCRdb's table is partial and in-frame only. The repertoire has more than 95,000 clones, 65% to 80% of them found once; the top ten carry 13%. As to this clone: Mismatch with germline at one junction end may stem from a read error.

V and J are TRBV7-9 and TRBJ2-3, with TRBD2 matching over 12 bases. The TCR comes from a woman aged 40 to 50 in good health and CMV-seropositive. The source material was PBMCs. For the CDR3, the DNA is TGTTCCAGCAGCTCCCTGGAACTAGCGGGAGGCCCTAGCACAGATACGCAGTATTTT. It codes for CSSSSLELAGGPSTDTQYF.